The 17 T cell receptor beta chains listed next were all sequenced from one sample in a study of cytomegalovirus exposure and HLA in healthy donors. Amplification used 60 Vbeta primers and 13 Jbeta primers. The method was immunoSEQ multiplex PCR; TCRdb's version includes in-frame clones alone and lacks a portion of them. The sample includes about 120,000 clones, over 60% of them seen just once. Sequencing was carried out using PBMCs. All receptors come from a female donor in good health and CMV-seronegative.

The chain joins TRBV5-4 to TRBJ2-7, with D perhaps TRBD1 (5 bases). The CDR3 spans 11 residues. CDR1 and CDR2 from the germline V gene are SGHNT and YYREEE (reference sequence). V was pared by 2 bases and J by 6 bases, with 6 bases between. The CDR3, as DNA: TGTGCCAGCAGCTTAACAGGCGAGCAGTACTTC. Translating it yields CASSLTGEQYF.

This clone was seen only once. This chain connects TRBV7-6 to TRBJ2-5; 7 bases align to TRBD2. Germline CDR1 is SGHVS and CDR2 is FNYEAQ. The CDR3 runs 14 residues. V shed 4 bases and J 5 bases; nucleotides not matched to a gene: 7. Here the CDR3 reads CASSWRLRGETQYF. The CDR3 coding sequence is TGTGCCAGCAGCTGGAGACTGCGGGGGGAGACCCAGTACTTC.

The chain carries TRBV5-1 and TRBJ2-5, with 8 bases identical to TRBD2. With V trimmed by 4 bases and J by 5 bases, 10 bases remained unmatched. Germline CDR1 is SGHRS and CDR2 is YFSETQ. This CDR3 has 15 residues. CDR3 amino acids: CASSLSRGGRETQYF. In nucleotides, the CDR3 is TGCGCCAGCAGCCTGAGCCGGGGGGGCAGGGAGACCCAGTACTTC.

V gene TRBV7-8 combines with J gene TRBJ2-5; D possibly corresponds to TRBD2 (6 bases). V was trimmed by 1 base and J by 4 bases, leaving 16 bases between them. The CDR3 covers 16 residues. CDR1 and CDR2 from the germline V gene are SGHVS and FQNEAQ. CDR3 sequence reads: CASSLGLVGGGETQYF. CDR3 in DNA: TGTGCCAGCAGCTTAGGACTCGTGGGGGGTGGAGAGACCCAGTACTTC. Full variable domain (rest looked up from reference TRBV7-8 and TRBJ2-5): GAGVSQSPRYKVAKRGQDVALRCDPISGHVSLFWYQQALGQGPEFLTYFQNEAQLDKSGLPSDRFFAERPEGSVSTLKIQRTQQEDSAVYLCASSLGLVGGGETQYFGPGTRLLVL.

The chain combines TRBV5-4 with TRBJ2-5; the D is unclear. CDR3 length: 13 amino acids. Germline V gene lookup returns CDR1 SGHNT and CDR2 YYREEE (reference sequence). The V and J ends lost 0 bases and 3 bases respectively, with 6 bases between them. The CDR3 region has the DNA TGTGCCAGCAGCTTGGAGCAGGAAGAGACCCAGTACTTC. This translates into CASSLEQEETQYF.

The chain is built from TRBV29-1 and TRBJ1-3; D gene unclear. This CDR3 contains 14 residues. V gave up 4 bases and J gave up 0 bases, with 10 bases separating them. CDR1 and CDR2 (germline): SQVTM, ANQGSEA. CDR3 sequence reads: CSVAVLASGNTIYF. In nucleotides, the CDR3 is TGCAGCGTTGCGGTCCTCGCCTCTGGAAACACCATATATTTT. Combining the CDR3 with reference TRBV29-1 and TRBJ1-3 gives the whole variable domain SAVISQKPSRDICQRGTSLTIQCQVDSQVTMMFWYRQQPGQSLTLIATANQGSEATYESGFVIDKFPISRPNLTFSTLTVSNMSPEDSSIYLCSVAVLASGNTIYFGEGSWLTVV.

This chain links TRBV30 with TRBJ2-1; no firm D call. Trimming stripped 0 bases from V and 2 bases from J, with 8 bases between. The CDR3 contains 14 residues. Germline V gives CDR1 GTSNPN, CDR2 SVGIG (reference sequence). CDR3 loop: CAWSVKATYNEQFF. CDR3 DNA sequence: TGTGCCTGGAGTGTTAAAGCGACCTACAATGAGCAGTTCTTC.

The rearrangement uses TRBV6-1 and TRBJ1-5; 9 bases align to TRBD1. Per the germline V gene, CDR1 is MNHNS and CDR2 is SASEGT. CDR3 size: 13 residues. The ends lost 4 bases at V and 6 bases at J; junction bases unmatched: 1. The CDR3 region is CASSADRGQPQHF. CDR3 coding DNA: TGTGCCAGCAGTGCGGACAGGGGTCAGCCCCAGCATTTT.

The chain uses TRBV2 and TRBJ2-5; 10 bases fit TRBD2. CDR3 length: 14 amino acids. Per germline, CDR1 SNHLY and CDR2 FYNNEI. Trimming took 6 bases from V and 4 from J; bases not matched to a gene: 5. The CDR3 DNA reads as TGTGCCAGCAGGTACTCTAGCGGGGGAGAGACCCAGTACTTC. It translates to CASRYSSGGETQYF.

Notes on this clone: At one end the junction does not follow the germline gene, possibly because of a read error. This rearrangement joins TRBV7-9 to TRBJ1-6, with D unresolved. Germline V gene sequence: CDR1 SEHNR, CDR2 FQNEAQ (reference sequence). The CDR3 consists of 13 residues. CDR3 sequence: CATSQANNLPLHF. In DNA, the CDR3 is TGTGCCACATCGCAGGCAAATAATTTACCCCTCCACTTT.

This clone occurred a few times. The chain joins TRBV19 to TRBJ1-1, with 8 bases matching TRBD1. From germline, CDR1 is LNHDA and CDR2 SQIVND (reference sequence). The CDR3 length is 14 residues. The V segment lost 5 bases and the J segment 5 bases; nucleotides outside the gene matches: 7. CDR3 DNA sequence: TGTGCCAGTAGTTTGCAGGGGGCTGATACTGAAGCTTTCTTT. Its translation: CASSLQGADTEAFF.

The J gene is TRBJ2-5, the V gene TRBV5-1; D is uncertain. Gene TRBJ2-7 matches the end of the DNA better, so the J call may be wrong. In germline, CDR1 is SGHRS, CDR2 YFSETQ. The CDR3 loop spans 14 amino acids. Here the CDR3 DNA reads TGCGCCAGCAGCTTGCCGAGGAGCTCCTACGAGCAGTACTTC. This encodes CASSLPRSSYEQYF.

This clone appeared a few times. The chain joins TRBV27 to TRBJ2-7; D possibly corresponds to TRBD2 (5 bases). This CDR3 is 15 amino acids long. V lost 0 bases and J lost 4, with 13 bases in between. Germline assignment: CDR1 MNHEY and CDR2 SMNVEV (reference sequence). The CDR3 nucleotides read TGTGCCAGCAGTTTATCCGCTGGTGGGAGATACGAGCAGTACTTC. Its protein product is CASSLSAGGRYEQYF.

This sequence joins TRBV6-1 and TRBJ1-2; TRBD1 matches 9 bases. This CDR3 spans 13 amino acids. V shed 7 bases and J 6 bases; nucleotides not matched to a gene: 6. Per germline, CDR1 MNHNS and CDR2 SASEGT. CDR3 amino acids: CASTRGTGNGYTF. The CDR3 bases are TGTGCCAGCACCCGGGGGACAGGGAATGGCTACACCTTC.

In this sample, this clone turned up a few times. This chain connects TRBV6-6 to TRBJ2-3, with a possible D match to TRBD2 (5 bases). Germline CDR1 is MNHNY and CDR2 is SVGAGI (reference sequence). The CDR3 sequence is 12 residues long. V was clipped by 5 bases and J by 4 bases, with 7 bases between them. Here the CDR3 reads CASSQAADTQYF. The CDR3 region has the DNA TGTGCCAGCAGTCAAGCGGCAGATACGCAGTATTTT.

This chain links TRBV20-1 with TRBJ2-1, with D unresolved. Germline V lookup: CDR1 DFQATT, CDR2 SNEGSKA (reference sequence). CDR3 length equals 11 residues. Deletions cut 0 bases from V and 10 bases from J, with 7 bases between. The CDR3 DNA is TGCAGTGCTAGAGACTCGAGCGAGCAGTTCTTC. As protein: CSARDSSEQFF.

This rearrangement joins TRBV7-9 to TRBJ1-2; 9 bases fit TRBD1. With V trimmed by 5 bases and J by 8 bases, 12 bases remained unmatched. The CDR3 sequence is 15 residues long. Germline V gene sequence: CDR1 SEHNR, CDR2 FQNEAQ (reference sequence). CDR3 residues: CASSNRDRVLEGYTF. The CDR3 coding sequence is TGTGCCAGCAGCAACCGGGACAGGGTATTAGAGGGCTACACCTTC.